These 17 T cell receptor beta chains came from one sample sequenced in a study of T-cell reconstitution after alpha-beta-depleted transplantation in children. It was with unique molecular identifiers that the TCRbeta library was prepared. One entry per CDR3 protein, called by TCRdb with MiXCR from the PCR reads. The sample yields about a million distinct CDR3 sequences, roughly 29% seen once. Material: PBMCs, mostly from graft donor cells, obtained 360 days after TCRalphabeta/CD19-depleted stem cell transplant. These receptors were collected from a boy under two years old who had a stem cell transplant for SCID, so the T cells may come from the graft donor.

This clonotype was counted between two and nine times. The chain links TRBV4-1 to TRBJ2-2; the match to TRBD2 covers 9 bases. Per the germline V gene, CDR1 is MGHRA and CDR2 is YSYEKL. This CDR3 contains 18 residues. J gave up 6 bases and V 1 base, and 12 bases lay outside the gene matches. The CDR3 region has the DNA TGCGCCAGCAGCCAAGTAGGTAGCGGGGGACCCAAGGCCGGGGAGCTGTTTTTT. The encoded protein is CASSQVGSGGPKAGELFF.

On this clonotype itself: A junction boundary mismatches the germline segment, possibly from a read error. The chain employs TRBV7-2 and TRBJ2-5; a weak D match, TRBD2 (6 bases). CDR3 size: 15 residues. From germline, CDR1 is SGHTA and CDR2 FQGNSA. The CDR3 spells CASSLGTRTAGTQYF. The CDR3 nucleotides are TGTGCCAGCAGTTTAGGCACTAGAACCGCGGGAACCCAGTACTTC.

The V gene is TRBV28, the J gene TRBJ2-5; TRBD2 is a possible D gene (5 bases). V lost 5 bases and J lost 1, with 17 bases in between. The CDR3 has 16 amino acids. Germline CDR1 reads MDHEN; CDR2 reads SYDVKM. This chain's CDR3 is CASSPAGAPSQETQYF. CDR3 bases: TGTGCCAGCAGTCCGGCGGGTGCCCCATCCCAAGAGACCCAGTACTTC.

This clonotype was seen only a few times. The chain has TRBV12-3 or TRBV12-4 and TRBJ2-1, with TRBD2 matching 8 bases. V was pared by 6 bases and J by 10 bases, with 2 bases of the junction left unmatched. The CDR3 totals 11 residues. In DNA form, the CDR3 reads TGTGCCAGCAGAATAGCGGGGGAGCAGTTCTTC. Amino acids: CASRIAGEQFF.

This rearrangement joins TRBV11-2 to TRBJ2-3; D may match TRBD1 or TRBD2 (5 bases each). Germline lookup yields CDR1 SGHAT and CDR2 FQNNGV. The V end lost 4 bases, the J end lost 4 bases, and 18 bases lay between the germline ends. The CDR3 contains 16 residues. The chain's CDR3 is CASSWGWGASPDTQYF. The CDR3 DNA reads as TGTGCCAGCAGCTGGGGGTGGGGCGCAAGCCCAGATACGCAGTATTTT.

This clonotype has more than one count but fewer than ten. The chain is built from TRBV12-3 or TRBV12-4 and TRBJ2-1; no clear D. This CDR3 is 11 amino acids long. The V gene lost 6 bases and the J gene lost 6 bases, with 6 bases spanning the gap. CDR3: CASSEPNEQFF. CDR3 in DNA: TGTGCCAGCAGCGAACCCAATGAGCAGTTCTTC.

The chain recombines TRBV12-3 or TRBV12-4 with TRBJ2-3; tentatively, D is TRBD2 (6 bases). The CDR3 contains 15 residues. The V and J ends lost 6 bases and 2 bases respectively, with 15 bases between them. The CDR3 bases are TGTGCCAGCAGACCCCCGGGACTTTTCACAGATACGCAGTATTTT. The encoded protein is CASRPPGLFTDTQYF.

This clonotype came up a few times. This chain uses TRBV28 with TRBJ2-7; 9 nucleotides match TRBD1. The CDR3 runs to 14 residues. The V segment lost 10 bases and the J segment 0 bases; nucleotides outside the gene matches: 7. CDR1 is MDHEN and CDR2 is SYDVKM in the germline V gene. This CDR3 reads CAIETGGASYEQYF. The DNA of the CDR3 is TGTGCCATCGAGACAGGGGGGGCCTCCTACGAGCAGTACTTC.

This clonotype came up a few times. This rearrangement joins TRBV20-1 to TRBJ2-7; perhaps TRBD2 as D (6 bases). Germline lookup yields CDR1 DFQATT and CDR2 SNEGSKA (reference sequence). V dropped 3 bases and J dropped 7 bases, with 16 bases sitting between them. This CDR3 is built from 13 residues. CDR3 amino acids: CSASRDSPTEQYF. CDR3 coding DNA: TGCAGTGCTAGTCGGGACTCTCCTACGGAGCAGTACTTC.

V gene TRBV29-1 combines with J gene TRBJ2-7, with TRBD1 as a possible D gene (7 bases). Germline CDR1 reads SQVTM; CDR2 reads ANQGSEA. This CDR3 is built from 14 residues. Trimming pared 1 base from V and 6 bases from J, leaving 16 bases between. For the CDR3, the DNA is TGCAGCGTTGAAGGCTCAGGGGGAGGAGCCGAGCAGTACTTC. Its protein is CSVEGSGGGAEQYF.

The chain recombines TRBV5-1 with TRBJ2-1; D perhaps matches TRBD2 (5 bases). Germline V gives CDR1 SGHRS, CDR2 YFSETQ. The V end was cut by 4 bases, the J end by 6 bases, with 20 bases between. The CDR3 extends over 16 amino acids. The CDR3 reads CASSLPKGFGGNEQFF. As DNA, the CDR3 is TGCGCCAGCAGCCTGCCGAAGGGCTTCGGAGGCAATGAGCAGTTCTTC.

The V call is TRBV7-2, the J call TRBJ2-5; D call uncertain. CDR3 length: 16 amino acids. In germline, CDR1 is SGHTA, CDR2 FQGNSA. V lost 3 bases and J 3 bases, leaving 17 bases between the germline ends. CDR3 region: CASSLGRHAGEETQYF. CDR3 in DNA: TGTGCCAGCAGCTTGGGCAGACATGCTGGGGAAGAGACCCAGTACTTC.

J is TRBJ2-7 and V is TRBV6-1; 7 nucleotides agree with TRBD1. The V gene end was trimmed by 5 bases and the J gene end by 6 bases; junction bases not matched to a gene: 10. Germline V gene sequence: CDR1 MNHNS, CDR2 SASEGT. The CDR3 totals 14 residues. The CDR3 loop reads CASSRTGGSGEQYF. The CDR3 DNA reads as TGTGCCAGCAGTCGGACAGGTGGGTCTGGCGAGCAGTACTTC.

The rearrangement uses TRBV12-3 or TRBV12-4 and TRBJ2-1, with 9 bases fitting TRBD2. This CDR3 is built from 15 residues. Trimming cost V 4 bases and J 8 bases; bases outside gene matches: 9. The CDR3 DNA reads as TGTGCCAGCAGTTCCGGGACTAGCCGCGGTGATGAGCAGTTCTTC. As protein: CASSSGTSRGDEQFF.

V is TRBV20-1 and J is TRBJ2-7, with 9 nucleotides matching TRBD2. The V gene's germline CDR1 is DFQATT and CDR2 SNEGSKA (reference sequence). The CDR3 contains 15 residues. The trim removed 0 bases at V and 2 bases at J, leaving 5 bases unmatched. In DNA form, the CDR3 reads TGCAGTGCTAGAGATATCGCTAGCGGGGCCTACGAGCAGTACTTC. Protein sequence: CSARDIASGAYEQYF.

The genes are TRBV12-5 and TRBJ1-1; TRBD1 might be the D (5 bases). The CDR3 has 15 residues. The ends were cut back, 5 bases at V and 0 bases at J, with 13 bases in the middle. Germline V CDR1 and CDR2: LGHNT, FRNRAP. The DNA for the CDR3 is TGTGCTAGTGGTCCCGCGGGGGACCTGAACACTGAAGCTTTCTTT. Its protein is CASGPAGDLNTEAFF. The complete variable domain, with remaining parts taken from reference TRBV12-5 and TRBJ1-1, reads DARVTQTPRHKVTEMGQEVTMRCQPILGHNTVFWYRQTMMQGLELLAYFRNRAPLDDSGMPKDRFSAEMPDATLATLKIQPSEPRDSAVYFCASGPAGDLNTEAFFGQGTRLTVV.

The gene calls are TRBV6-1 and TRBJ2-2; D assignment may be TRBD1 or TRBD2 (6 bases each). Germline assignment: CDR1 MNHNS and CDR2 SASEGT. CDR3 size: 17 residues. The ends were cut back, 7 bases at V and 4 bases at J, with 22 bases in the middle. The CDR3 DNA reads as TGTGCCAGCAAGTCCGGCGGGGCACAGGGTAGCACCGGGGAGCTGTTTTTT. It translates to CASKSGGAQGSTGELFF.